The text below deals with one TCR beta chain. Its binding antigen is unknown. Base qualities are not recorded, but no much larger clone differs from it by a single base. For sequencing of the TCRbeta CDR3 region, genomic DNA was extracted from the sorted cells. The immunoSEQ Assay was used for sequencing of TCRbeta CDR3 regions. The table was pulled from immuneACCESS by TCRdb, which kept in-frame rearrangements only. Such tables lose some clones; where checked, under half of the loss comes from unresolved V genes, and the rest has no known cause. The sample table contains 15,000 to 25,000 clones; only one count was recorded for approximately 88% of them. Around 50% of the sample lies in the top ten. The germline V gene gives CDR1 as SGDLS and CDR2 as YYNGEE. There are 12 amino acids in the CDR3, from cysteine to phenylalanine inclusive. Here the CDR3 DNA is all that survives: 36 bases in frame from base 1.

The trial excluded patients who had a history of autoimmune disease or were on systemic immunosuppression. Peripheral blood for TCR sequencing was collected from all dose cohorts at baseline, on cycle 4 day 1, and on cycle 7 day 1. Samples came from an open-label, multicenter, first-in-human phase I dose-escalation trial of ivuxolimab. Adults with locally advanced or metastatic melanoma, renal cell, hepatocellular, or head and neck squamous cell carcinoma were enrolled in the trial. CD4+ and CD8+ T cells were sorted separately from peripheral blood before TCR sequencing. The entry originates in a study of OX40 agonist ivuxolimab in advanced cancers. For the study in its entirety: Ivuxolimab, which targeted the costimulatory receptor OX40 (CD134), was an agonistic, fully human IgG2 monoclonal antibody. Intravenous ivuxolimab was administered to patients every 2 weeks at six dose levels: 0.01, 0.1, 0.3, 1.5, 3 and 10 mg/kg. The paper covers the monotherapy dose-escalation part of the phase I ivuxolimab trial, which included N ≈ 50 patients. The purpose of peripheral TCRbeta sequencing was to test whether ivuxolimab changed TCR sequence diversity and led to clonal T-cell expansion. A male proportion of roughly 85% and a mean age of roughly 58 years, ranging from 23 to 79, were recorded for the dose-escalation cohort. Prior anti-PD-1, anti-PD-L1 or anti-CTLA-4 therapy was permitted, and about two fifths of dose-escalation patients had received checkpoint inhibitors. Of the approximately 50 dose-escalation patients, hepatocellular carcinoma was present in approximately 20, melanoma in roughly 15, renal cell carcinoma in 9 and head and neck cancer in 9. Partial responses occurred in three dose-escalation patients, of whom one had hepatocellular carcinoma and two had cutaneous melanoma.

Study-level results and caveats: At doses of 0.1 to 3.0 mg/kg, clonal expansion of both CD4+ and CD8+ T cells in blood was seen between baseline and week 6. Low levels of normalized T-cell clonal expansion were also shown by some nonresponding patients. After ivuxolimab, more expanded clones were found on average in CD8+ T cells than in CD4+ T cells. Partial responders in the 0.1-3.0 mg/kg groups had among the lowest normalized peripheral clonal expansion, especially among CD8+ T cells. The antigen specificity of the peripheral T cells that underwent clonal expansion was not determined.

This TCR came from an adult with an advanced solid tumor such as melanoma, head and neck, liver or kidney cancer. The input for sequencing was CD4+ or CD8+ T cells sorted from blood, taken in a trial of the OX40 agonist ivuxolimab. The receptor chain draws on TRBV9 and TRBJ2-5; 6 matching bases give a weak D call of TRBD2. TRBJ2-7 matches the DNA end more closely, so the J call is doubtful. Read as DNA, the sequence is TGTGCCAGCAGCACCGGGGGTGACGAGCAGTACTTC. This is translated as CASSTGGDEQYF.